This T cell receptor beta chain was identified during a study of blood T cell repertoires in COVID-19. About the study: Sites across the United States, Italy and Spain contributed samples from acute and convalescent COVID-19. Nucleic acid was either cDNA or gDNA, and it came from T cells, B-cell-depleted T cells, or PBMCs.

Per the original methods: The authors estimated nucleated cell counts from reference gene primer amplification. The data were produced by immunoSEQ multiplex PCR, yet TCRdb's version contains in-frame clones alone and is incomplete. That table supplies the V and J calls and clone size; D and trimming were determined from the DNA. The sample lists approximately 140,000 clones, 80% to 90% occurring once. The V gene end was trimmed by 3 bases and the J gene end by 7 bases; junction bases not matched to a gene: 8. CDR3 length: 15 residues. CDR1 and CDR2 (germline): SNHLY, FYNNEI. This rearrangement joins TRBV2 to TRBJ2-2; TRBD1 matches 7 bases. This receptor was obtained from a man between 65 and 80 years old with acute or convalescent COVID-19. Specimen: peripheral blood. The CDR3 loop reads CASSDRAGGFGELFF. CDR3 nucleotides: TGTGCCAGCAGTGATAGGGCAGGGGGTTTCGGGGAGCTGTTTTTT. Looking up the rest from reference TRBV2 and TRBJ2-2 gives the full variable domain: EPEVTQTPSHQVTQMGQEVILRCVPISNHLYFYWYRQILGQKVEFLVSFYNNEISEKSEIFDDQFSVERPDGSNFTLKIRSTKLEDSAMYFCASSDRAGGFGELFFGEGSRLTVL.